The 14 T cell receptor beta chains below were found in one sample sequenced in a study of T cell repertoires in cytomegalovirus infection. Their target antigens are unknown. TCRdb fed the reads into MiXCR, producing one record per CDR3 protein. This table holds about 830,000 distinct CDR3 sequences, approximately 32% found once. The sample in question was cultured CD8+ T cells from PBMCs, obtained from culture after CMV antigen stimulation. The source of these receptors is a human donor in good health (CMV status not recorded). Some clones in this sample may be carry-over from other donors' samples.

This clonotype has a count of ten or more. The J gene is TRBJ2-1, the V gene TRBV7-2; the match to TRBD2 covers 8 bases. V shed 3 bases, J shed 7 bases, and the junction held 5 bases outside the gene matches. The CDR3 sequence is 14 residues long. Germline CDR1 and CDR2: SGHTA and FQGNSA. The DNA for the CDR3 is TGTGCCAGCAGCTTCGGGGGGGGTGGGAATGAGCAGTTCTTC. Translation: CASSFGGGGNEQFF.

A word on this clonotype: A read error is possible here, since a much larger clone lies one base away. The rearrangement joins TRBV7-6 to TRBJ2-3; 9 nucleotides agree with TRBD1. With V trimmed by 5 bases and J by 5 bases, 8 bases remained unmatched. Germline values: CDR1 SGHVS, CDR2 FNYEAQ. The CDR3 loop spans 15 amino acids. The CDR3 bases are TGTGCCAGCAGCCCAGGGACAGGGAGTGTAGATACGCAGTATTTT. It translates to CASSPGTGSVDTQYF.

In nucleotides, the CDR3 is TGTGCCAGCAGCCCCAAATACGGCGGACTAGGGACAGATACGCAGTATTTT. Amino acid sequence: CASSPKYGGLGTDTQYF. V and J are TRBV7-8 and TRBJ2-3, with 7 bases identical to TRBD2. Trimming took 5 bases from V and 3 from J; bases not matched to a gene: 14. Germline V CDR1 and CDR2: SGHVS, FQNEAQ. The CDR3 is made up of 17 amino acids.

This chain connects TRBV5-8 to TRBJ2-7; 8 bases match TRBD1. Germline-derived CDR1 and CDR2 are SGHTS and YDEGEE. The CDR3 consists of 13 residues. The ends lost 5 bases at V and 2 bases at J; junction bases unmatched: 3. The CDR3 bases are TGTGCCAGCAGACTGGGACAGGCCTACGAGCAGTACTTC. The encoded protein is CASRLGQAYEQYF.

This sequence joins TRBV27 and TRBJ2-1; the D gene is possibly TRBD2 (5 bases). V lost 2 bases, J lost 9 bases, and 11 bases lay in between. There are 13 residues in the CDR3. Looked up from germline, CDR1 is MNHEY and CDR2 is SMNVEV (reference sequence). The CDR3: CASSLPSGIEQFF. As DNA, the CDR3 is TGTGCCAGCAGTTTACCGAGCGGTATTGAGCAGTTCTTC.

The sample holds a few counts of this clonotype. The CDR3 sequence is CASSMSDPSYNEQFF. DNA for the CDR3: TGTGCCAGTAGTATGTCCGACCCCTCCTACAATGAGCAGTTCTTC. The rearrangement uses TRBV19 and TRBJ2-1, with unresolved D. Germline CDR1 reads LNHDA; CDR2 reads SQIVND (reference sequence). The CDR3 contains 15 residues. V lost 3 bases and J 0 bases, leaving 9 bases between the germline ends.

The chain links TRBV7-3 to TRBJ1-2; D gene uncertain. Germline V gene lookup returns CDR1 SGHTA and CDR2 FQGTGA. This CDR3 comprises 17 residues. V lost 5 bases to trimming and J lost 3 bases, with 22 bases between them. In DNA, the CDR3 is TGTGCCAGCAGCCCGTCCCCGGCGGGGATGGTGGACTATGGCTACACCTTC. Translating it yields CASSPSPAGMVDYGYTF.

This clonotype was observed a few times. J is TRBJ1-2 and V is TRBV25-1; 7 bases align to TRBD1. The CDR3 extends over 15 amino acids. Germline V gives CDR1 MGHDK, CDR2 SYGVNS. V trimming: 3 bases; J trimming: 6 bases; junction bases outside the gene matches: 10. The CDR3, as DNA: TGTGCCAGCAGTGACCAGGGACAGCCTCGGGATGGCTACACCTTC. It yields the protein CASSDQGQPRDGYTF.

This clonotype was counted once. CDR3 residues: CASSLRDSSTEAFF. The CDR3 DNA reads as TGTGCCAGCAGTTTAAGGGACAGTAGCACTGAAGCTTTCTTT. The chain is built from TRBV27 and TRBJ1-1; 7 bases agree with TRBD1. The CDR3 spans 14 residues. Trimming took 2 bases from V and 4 from J; bases not matched to a gene: 4. Germline-derived CDR1 and CDR2 are MNHEY and SMNVEV (reference sequence).

This clonotype was observed many times. The genes are TRBV6-1 and TRBJ2-5, with TRBD1 matching over 10 bases. The CDR3 is 17 amino acids. The V segment lost 2 bases and the J segment 1 base; nucleotides outside the gene matches: 7. Looked up from germline, CDR1 is MNHNS and CDR2 is SASEGT. The CDR3 DNA reads as TGTGCCAGCAGTGAATTCGACAGGGGGCCCCTCCAAGAGACCCAGTACTTC. This translates into CASSEFDRGPLQETQYF.

The chain carries TRBV7-6 and TRBJ2-7; 11 bases map to TRBD1. CDR3 length: 14 residues. The V gene's germline CDR1 is SGHVS and CDR2 FNYEAQ. CDR3 protein: CASRDRGDSYEQYV. Written as DNA, the CDR3 is TGTGCTAGCCGGGACAGGGGGGACTCCTACGAGCAGTACGTC.

The J gene is TRBJ1-6, the V gene TRBV27; tentatively, D is TRBD1 (6 bases). V dropped 5 bases and J dropped 2 bases, with 16 bases sitting between them. The V gene's germline CDR1 is MNHEY and CDR2 SMNVEV (reference sequence). CDR3 length: 17 residues. The CDR3 sequence is CASSPGHRVAYNSPLHF. CDR3 sequence (DNA): TGTGCCAGCAGTCCTGGACACAGGGTCGCCTATAATTCACCCCTCCACTTT.

The chain uses TRBV9 and TRBJ2-2, with 9 positions matching TRBD1. The CDR3 totals 16 residues. V trimming: 1 base; J trimming: 4 bases; junction bases outside the gene matches: 5. Looked up from germline, CDR1 is SGDLS and CDR2 is YYNGEE. The CDR3 here is CASSVSQGAGTGELFF. The CDR3 DNA reads as TGTGCCAGCAGCGTATCACAGGGGGCGGGCACCGGGGAGCTGTTTTTT.

This clonotype has only one observation. This may be a read error: a much more frequent sequence differs by one nucleotide. The chain joins TRBV12-3 or TRBV12-4 to TRBJ2-7, with D unresolved. The length of the CDR3 is 14 residues. CDR3 DNA sequence: TGTGCCAACAGTTTACGGCAGACCTTCGGCGAGCAGTACTTC. It translates to CANSLRQTFGEQYF.